Below are 13 T cell receptor beta chains sequenced from a single sample in a study of beta chain features in type 1 diabetes. The study reverse transcribed the entire isolated RNA, so it sequenced expressed TCRB transcripts. The method was immunoSEQ multiplex PCR; TCRdb's version includes in-frame clones alone and lacks a portion of them. This sample carries 350,000 to 400,000 clones, about 15% of them seen once, and the ten largest clones take more than 0.015%. The source material was naive CD4+ T cells from blood. The receptors come from a woman aged 18 to 35 in good health.

This chain links TRBV28 with TRBJ1-4, with TRBD1 matching over 9 bases. Germline V gene data show CDR1 as MDHEN and CDR2 as SYDVKM. V was clipped by 6 bases and J by 5 bases; unmatched bases: 7. CDR3 size: 15 residues. CDR3 residues: CASRPGDRANEKLFF. CDR3 sequence (DNA): TGTGCCAGCAGACCAGGGGACAGGGCGAATGAAAAACTGTTTTTT.

Only a few counts were recorded for this clone. The gene calls are TRBV5-6 and TRBJ2-1; 7 bases agree with TRBD2. Germline V lookup: CDR1 SGHDT, CDR2 YYEEEE. V lost 1 base, J lost 4 bases, and 5 bases stayed unmatched. The CDR3 consists of 15 residues. CDR3 loop: CASSLLSGVYNEQFF. In DNA, the CDR3 is TGTGCCAGCAGCTTGCTCAGCGGGGTATACAATGAGCAGTTCTTC.

V and J are TRBV7-2 and TRBJ1-3; D gene uncertain. The length of the CDR3 is 14 residues. The germline gives CDR1 SGHTA, CDR2 FQGNSA. Trimming left V 1 base short and J 0 bases short, with 4 bases between. CDR3 bases: TGTGCCAGCAGCTTAGGCAGCTCTGGAAACACCATATATTTT. It encodes CASSLGSSGNTIYF.

This clone was seen more than once but under ten times. The rearrangement joins TRBV5-1 to TRBJ2-1; 7 positions match TRBD2. The germline CDR1 and CDR2 sequences are SGHRS and YFSETQ. The V segment lost 4 bases and the J segment 12 bases; nucleotides outside the gene matches: 13. This CDR3 is built from 14 residues. The CDR3 DNA sequence: TGCGCCAGCAGCCAGCGAGGTGGGGGGGATCGGCAGTTCTTC. This encodes CASSQRGGGDRQFF.

This clone showed up just a few times. The rearrangement uses TRBV29-1 and TRBJ2-1; 11 nucleotides align to TRBD2. Germline lookup yields CDR1 SQVTM and CDR2 ANQGSEA. After removal of 8 bases from V and 2 bases from J, the junction contained 8 bases not matched to a gene. This CDR3 is 15 amino acids long. The CDR3 bases are TGCAGCAGCCGAGGGACTAGCGGCACCTACAATGAGCAGTTCTTC. Its protein product is CSSRGTSGTYNEQFF.

This clone showed up just a few times. The rearrangement joins TRBV11-2 to TRBJ2-7, with D perhaps TRBD1 (5 bases). There are 12 residues in the CDR3. From germline, CDR1 is SGHAT and CDR2 FQNNGV. V shed 3 bases and J shed 6 bases, with 9 bases lying between them. CDR3 protein: CASSFSGFEQYF. CDR3 nucleotides: TGTGCCAGCAGCTTTTCAGGGTTCGAGCAGTACTTC.

V usage is TRBV30 and J usage is TRBJ1-5; D is possibly TRBD1 (5 bases). CDR3 size: 13 residues. V was trimmed by 3 bases and J by 5 bases, leaving 11 bases between them. Germline V CDR1 and CDR2: GTSNPN, SVGIG (reference sequence). This CDR3 is CAWRQQGHQPQHF. For the CDR3, the DNA is TGTGCCTGGAGGCAGCAGGGTCATCAGCCCCAGCATTTT.

This clone was found a few times. The gene calls are TRBV5-4 and TRBJ2-1; TRBD2 aligns across 7 bases. Germline-derived CDR1 and CDR2 are SGHNT and YYREEE (reference sequence). This CDR3 is built from 15 residues. V trimming: 1 base; J trimming: 6 bases; junction bases outside the gene matches: 7. The CDR3 DNA reads as TGTGCCAGCAGCTTGAGCCTAGCGGACTCCAATGAGCAGTTCTTC. Amino acids: CASSLSLADSNEQFF.

J is TRBJ1-5 and V is TRBV7-9; D possibly corresponds to TRBD1 (6 bases). Trimming left V 5 bases short and J 12 bases short, with 14 bases between. The CDR3 sequence is 12 residues long. Germline CDR1 reads SEHNR; CDR2 reads FQNEAQ (reference sequence). The CDR3 reads CASSQAGANQHF. The CDR3 DNA reads as TGTGCCAGCAGCCAAGCGGGGGCCAACCAGCATTTT. The full variable domain, its missing parts supplied by reference TRBV7-9 and TRBJ1-5, is DTGVSQNPRHKITKRGQNVTFRCDPISEHNRLYWYRQTLGQGPEFLTYFQNEAQLEKSRLLSDRFSAERPKGSFSTLEIQRTEQGDSAMYLCASSQAGANQHFGDGTRLSIL.

The chain couples TRBV7-9 to TRBJ1-2; TRBD1 agrees at 7 bases. CDR1 is SEHNR, CDR2 FQNEAQ, per germline (reference sequence). Trimming removed 3 bases from V and 2 bases from J; junction bases left unmatched: 3. The CDR3 spans 14 residues. CDR3 region: CASSFLDRNYGYTF. CDR3 sequence (DNA): TGTGCCAGCAGCTTTCTGGACAGGAACTATGGCTACACCTTC.

This rearrangement joins TRBV5-1 to TRBJ2-7, with D maybe TRBD2 (5 bases). The CDR3 consists of 14 residues. CDR1 is SGHRS, CDR2 YFSETQ, per germline. The V and J ends lost 1 base and 5 bases respectively, with 13 bases between them. DNA of the CDR3: TGCGCCAGCAGCTTGTTCCTAGGAGGAGACGAGCAGTACTTC. Translation gives CASSLFLGGDEQYF.

A few counts support this clone. This rearrangement joins TRBV6-5 to TRBJ2-7, with D uncertain. The length of the CDR3 is 13 residues. Germline V lookup: CDR1 MNHEY, CDR2 SVGAGI. The V gene lost 0 bases and the J gene lost 4 bases, with 7 bases spanning the gap. As DNA, the CDR3 is TGTGCCAGCAGTTACTCCGCCGGTTACGAGCAGTACTTC. Protein sequence: CASSYSAGYEQYF.

The chain joins TRBV10-3 to TRBJ1-2; 8 positions agree with TRBD1. The V gene's germline CDR1 is ENHRY and CDR2 SYGVKD. CDR3 length: 12 residues. The V and J ends lost 10 bases and 4 bases, in that order; junction bases with no gene match: 5. The CDR3 spells CATMDRAYGYTF. CDR3 DNA: TGTGCCACCATGGACAGGGCCTATGGCTACACCTTC.